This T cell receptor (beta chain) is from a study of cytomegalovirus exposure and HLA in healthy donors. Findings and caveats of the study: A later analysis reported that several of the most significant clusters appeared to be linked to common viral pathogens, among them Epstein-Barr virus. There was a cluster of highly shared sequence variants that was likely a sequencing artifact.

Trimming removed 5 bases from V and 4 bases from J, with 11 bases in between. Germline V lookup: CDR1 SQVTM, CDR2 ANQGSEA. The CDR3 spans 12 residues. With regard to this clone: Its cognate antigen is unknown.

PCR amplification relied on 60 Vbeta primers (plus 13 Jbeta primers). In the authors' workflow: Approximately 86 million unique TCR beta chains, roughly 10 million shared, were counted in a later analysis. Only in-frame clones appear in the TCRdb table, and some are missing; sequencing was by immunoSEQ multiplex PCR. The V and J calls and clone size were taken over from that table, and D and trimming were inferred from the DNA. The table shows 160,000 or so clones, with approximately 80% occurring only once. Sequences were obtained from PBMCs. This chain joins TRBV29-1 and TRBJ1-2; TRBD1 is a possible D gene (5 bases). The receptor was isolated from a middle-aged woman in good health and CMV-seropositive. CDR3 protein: CSVRSGSYGYTF. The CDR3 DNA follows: TGCAGCGTTCGCTCAGGGTCCTATGGCTACACCTTC.